This TCR beta chain was recovered during a study of pediatric ulcerative colitis. For the study at large: Disease was pancolitis in several and left-sided in two, histology-confirmed.

Germline V CDR1 and CDR2: MNHNS, SASEGT. The V end lost 5 bases, the J end lost 10 bases, and 12 bases lay between the germline ends. There are 12 residues in the CDR3. The protocol was immunoSEQ multiplex PCR, while the TCRdb copy is restricted to in-frame clones and leaves out a portion. The data hold about 64,000 clones, with roughly nine tenths observed a single time. This clone appeared a few times. Its antigen remains unknown. Overall study findings and caveats: No controls had the two rectal clonotypes shared by ulcerative colitis patients. Repertoires came from total lymphocyte DNA, so rare subsets like regulatory T cells may be missed.

The rearrangement joins TRBV6-1 to TRBJ2-1, with a tentative D call TRBD2 (6 bases). Sequenced sample: blood. This TCR was sampled from a boy between 10 and 17 years old with severe ulcerative colitis. The CDR3 nucleotides read TGTGCCAGCAGTCGGGAGCGGCGGGAGCAGTTCTTC. It specifies CASSRERREQFF.